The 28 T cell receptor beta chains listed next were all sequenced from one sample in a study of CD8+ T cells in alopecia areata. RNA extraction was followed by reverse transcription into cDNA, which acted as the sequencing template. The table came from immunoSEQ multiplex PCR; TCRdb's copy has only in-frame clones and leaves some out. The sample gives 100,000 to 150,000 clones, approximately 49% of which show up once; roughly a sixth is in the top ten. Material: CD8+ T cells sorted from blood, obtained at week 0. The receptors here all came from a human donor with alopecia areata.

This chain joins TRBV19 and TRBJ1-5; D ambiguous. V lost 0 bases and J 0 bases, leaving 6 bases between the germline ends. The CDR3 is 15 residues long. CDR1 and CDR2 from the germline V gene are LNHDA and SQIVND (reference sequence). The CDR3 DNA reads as TGTGCCAGTAGTATAGATGGGGATAGCAATCAGCCCCAGCATTTT. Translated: CASSIDGDSNQPQHF.

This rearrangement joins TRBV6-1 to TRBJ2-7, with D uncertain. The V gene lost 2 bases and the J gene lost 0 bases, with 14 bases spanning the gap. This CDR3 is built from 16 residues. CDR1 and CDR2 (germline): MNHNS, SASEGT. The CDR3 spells CASSERARMSSYEQYF. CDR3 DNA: TGTGCCAGCAGTGAACGGGCCAGGATGAGCTCCTACGAGCAGTACTTC.

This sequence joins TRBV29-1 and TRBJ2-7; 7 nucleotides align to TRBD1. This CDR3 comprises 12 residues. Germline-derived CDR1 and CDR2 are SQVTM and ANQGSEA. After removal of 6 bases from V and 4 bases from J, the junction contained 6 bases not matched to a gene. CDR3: CSVIQGRYEQYF. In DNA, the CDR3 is TGCAGCGTGATACAGGGGAGATACGAGCAGTACTTC.

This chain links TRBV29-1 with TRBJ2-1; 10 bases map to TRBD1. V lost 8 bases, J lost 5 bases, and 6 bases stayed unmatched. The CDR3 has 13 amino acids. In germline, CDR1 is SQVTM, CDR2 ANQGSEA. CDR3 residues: CSTAGTGDNEQFF. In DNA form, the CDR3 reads TGCAGCACGGCCGGGACAGGGGACAATGAGCAGTTCTTC.

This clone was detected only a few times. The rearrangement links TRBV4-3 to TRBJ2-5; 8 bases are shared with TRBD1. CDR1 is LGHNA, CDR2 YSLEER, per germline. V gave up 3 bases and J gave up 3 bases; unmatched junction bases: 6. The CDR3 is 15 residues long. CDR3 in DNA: TGCGCCAGCAGCCATCCTCAGGGGGCTGAAGAGACCCAGTACTTC. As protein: CASSHPQGAEETQYF.

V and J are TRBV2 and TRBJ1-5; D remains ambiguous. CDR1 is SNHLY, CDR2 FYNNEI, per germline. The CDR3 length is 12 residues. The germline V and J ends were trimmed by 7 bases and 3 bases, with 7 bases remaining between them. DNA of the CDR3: TGTGCCAGCACAAGAGACAATCAGCCCCAGCATTTT. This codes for CASTRDNQPQHF.

CDR3 in DNA: TGCAGCGTGGGGGATCTTTATGGCTACACCTTC. The encoded protein is CSVGDLYGYTF. J is TRBJ1-2 and V is TRBV29-1; a possible D gene is TRBD1 (5 bases). Trimming left V 6 bases short and J 5 bases short, with 10 bases between. The CDR3 runs to 11 residues. Germline lookup yields CDR1 SQVTM and CDR2 ANQGSEA.

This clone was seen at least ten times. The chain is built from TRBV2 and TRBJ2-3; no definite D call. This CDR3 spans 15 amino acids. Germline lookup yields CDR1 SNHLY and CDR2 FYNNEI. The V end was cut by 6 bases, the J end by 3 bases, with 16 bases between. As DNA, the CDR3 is TGTGCCAGCAGCTCCGAAGGGCAAGGTACAGATACGCAGTATTTT. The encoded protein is CASSSEGQGTDTQYF. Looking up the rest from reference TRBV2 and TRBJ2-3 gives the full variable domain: EPEVTQTPSHQVTQMGQEVILRCVPISNHLYFYWYRQILGQKVEFLVSFYNNEISEKSEIFDDQFSVERPDGSNFTLKIRSTKLEDSAMYFCASSSEGQGTDTQYFGPGTRLTVL.

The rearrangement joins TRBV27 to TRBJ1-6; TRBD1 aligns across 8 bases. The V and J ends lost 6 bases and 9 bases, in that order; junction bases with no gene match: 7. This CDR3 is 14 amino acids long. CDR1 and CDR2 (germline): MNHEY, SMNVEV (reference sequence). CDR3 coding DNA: TGTGCCAGCAGGCGGACAGGGTCGGCTTCACCCCTCCACTTT. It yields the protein CASRRTGSASPLHF.

CDR3 in amino acids: CASSLVRRENTGELFF. As DNA, the CDR3 is TGCGCCAGCAGCTTAGTTAGGCGGGAGAACACCGGGGAGCTGTTTTTT. The J gene is TRBJ2-2, the V gene TRBV5-1, with D possibly TRBD2 on 6 matching bases. The CDR3 consists of 16 residues. Between the trimmed V and J ends, which lost 2 bases and 1 base, there was a span of 12 bases. Germline CDR1 reads SGHRS; CDR2 reads YFSETQ.

This chain's CDR3 is CASSYGRAGRTDTQYF. CDR3 bases: TGTGCCAGCAGTTACGGGAGGGCGGGCCGCACAGATACGCAGTATTTT. The chain couples TRBV6-5 to TRBJ2-3; 7 bases map to TRBD2. V shed 2 bases and J 1 base; nucleotides not matched to a gene: 6. Germline CDR1 and CDR2: MNHEY and SVGAGI. The CDR3 loop spans 16 amino acids.

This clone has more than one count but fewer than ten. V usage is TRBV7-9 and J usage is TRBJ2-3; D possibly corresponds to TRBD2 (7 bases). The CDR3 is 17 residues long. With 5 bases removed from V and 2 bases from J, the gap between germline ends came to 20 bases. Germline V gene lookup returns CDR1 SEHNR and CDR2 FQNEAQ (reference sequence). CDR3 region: CASSQGSEGGTTDTQYF. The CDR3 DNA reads TGTGCCAGCAGCCAAGGAAGTGAGGGGGGGACCACAGATACGCAGTATTTT.

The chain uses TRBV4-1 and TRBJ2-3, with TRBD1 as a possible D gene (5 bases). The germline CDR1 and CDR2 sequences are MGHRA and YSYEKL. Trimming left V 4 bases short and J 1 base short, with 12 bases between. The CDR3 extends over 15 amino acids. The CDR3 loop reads CASSPRVRRTDTQYF. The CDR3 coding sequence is TGCGCCAGCAGCCCCAGGGTGAGACGCACAGATACGCAGTATTTT.

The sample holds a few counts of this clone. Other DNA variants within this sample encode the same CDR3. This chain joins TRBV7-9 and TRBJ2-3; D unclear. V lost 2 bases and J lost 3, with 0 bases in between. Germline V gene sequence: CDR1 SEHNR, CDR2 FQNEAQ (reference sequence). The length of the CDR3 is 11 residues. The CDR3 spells CASSLTDTQYF. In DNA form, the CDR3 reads TGTGCCAGCAGCTTAACAGATACGCAGTATTTT.

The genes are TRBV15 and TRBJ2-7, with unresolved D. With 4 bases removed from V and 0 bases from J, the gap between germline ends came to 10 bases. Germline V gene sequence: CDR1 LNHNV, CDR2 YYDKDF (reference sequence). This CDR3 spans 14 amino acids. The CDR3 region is CATSTAISSYEQYF. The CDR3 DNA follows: TGTGCCACCAGCACAGCAATCAGCTCCTACGAGCAGTACTTC.

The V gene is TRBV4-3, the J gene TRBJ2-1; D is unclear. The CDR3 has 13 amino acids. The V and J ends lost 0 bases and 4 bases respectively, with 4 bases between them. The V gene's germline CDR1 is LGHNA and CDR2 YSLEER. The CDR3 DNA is TGCGCCAGCAGCCAAGAATGGTACAATGAGCAGTTCTTC. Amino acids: CASSQEWYNEQFF.

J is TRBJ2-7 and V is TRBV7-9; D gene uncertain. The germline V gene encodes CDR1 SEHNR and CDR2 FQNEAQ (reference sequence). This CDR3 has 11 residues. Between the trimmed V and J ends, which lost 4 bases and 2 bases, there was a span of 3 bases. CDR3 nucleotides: TGTGCCAGCAGCTACACCTACGAGCAGTACTTC. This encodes CASSYTYEQYF.

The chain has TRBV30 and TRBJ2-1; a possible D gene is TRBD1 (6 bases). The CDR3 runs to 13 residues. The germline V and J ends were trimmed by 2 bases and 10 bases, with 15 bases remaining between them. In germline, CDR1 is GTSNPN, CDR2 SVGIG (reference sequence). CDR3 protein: CAWSPTGLREQFF. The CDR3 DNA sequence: TGTGCCTGGAGTCCTACAGGGTTACGGGAGCAGTTCTTC. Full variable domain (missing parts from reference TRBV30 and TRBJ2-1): SQTIHQWPATLVQPVGSPLSLECTVEGTSNPNLYWYRQAAGRGLQLLFYSVGIGQISSEVPQNLSASRPQDRQFILSSKKLLLSDSGFYLCAWSPTGLREQFFGPGTRLTVL.

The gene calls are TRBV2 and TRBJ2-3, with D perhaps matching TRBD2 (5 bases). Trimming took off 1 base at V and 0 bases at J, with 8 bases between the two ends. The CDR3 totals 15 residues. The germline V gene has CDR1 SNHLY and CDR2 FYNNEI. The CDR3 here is CASSEVATSTDTQYF. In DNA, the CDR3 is TGTGCCAGCAGTGAAGTAGCGACTAGCACAGATACGCAGTATTTT.

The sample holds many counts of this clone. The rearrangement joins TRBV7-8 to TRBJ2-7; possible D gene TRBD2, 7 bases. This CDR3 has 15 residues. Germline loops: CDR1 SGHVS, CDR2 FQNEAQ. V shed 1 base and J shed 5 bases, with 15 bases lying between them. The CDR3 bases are TGTGCCAGCAGCTTAGACGGCGGGGGCACCCACGAGCAGTACTTC. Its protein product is CASSLDGGGTHEQYF.

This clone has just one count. As DNA, the CDR3 is TGCGCCAGCAGCTTCGGCGGGGGGGCCTACGAGCAGTACTTC. Its translation: CASSFGGGAYEQYF. The chain is built from TRBV5-1 and TRBJ2-7; TRBD2 matches 9 bases. This CDR3 contains 14 residues. Germline V gives CDR1 SGHRS, CDR2 YFSETQ. The V segment lost 2 bases and the J segment 2 bases; nucleotides outside the gene matches: 2.

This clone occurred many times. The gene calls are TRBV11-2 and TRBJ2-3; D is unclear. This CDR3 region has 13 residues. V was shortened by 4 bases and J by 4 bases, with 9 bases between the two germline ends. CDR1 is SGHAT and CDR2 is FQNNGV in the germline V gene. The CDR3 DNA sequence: TGTGCCAGCAGCTCCTGGGCGGCAGATACGCAGTATTTT. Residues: CASSSWAADTQYF.

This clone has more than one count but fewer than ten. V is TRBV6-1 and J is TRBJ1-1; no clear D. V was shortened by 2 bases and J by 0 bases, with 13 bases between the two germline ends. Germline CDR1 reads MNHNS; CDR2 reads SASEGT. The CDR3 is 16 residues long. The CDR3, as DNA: TGTGCCAGCAGTGAATTGGAGTTTACCATGAACACTGAAGCTTTCTTT. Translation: CASSELEFTMNTEAFF.

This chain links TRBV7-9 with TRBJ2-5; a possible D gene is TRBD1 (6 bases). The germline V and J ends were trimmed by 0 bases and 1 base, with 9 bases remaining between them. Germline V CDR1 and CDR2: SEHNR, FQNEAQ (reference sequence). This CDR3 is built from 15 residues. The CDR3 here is CASSLADRFQETQYF. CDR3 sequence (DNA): TGTGCCAGCAGCTTAGCCGACAGGTTCCAAGAGACCCAGTACTTC.

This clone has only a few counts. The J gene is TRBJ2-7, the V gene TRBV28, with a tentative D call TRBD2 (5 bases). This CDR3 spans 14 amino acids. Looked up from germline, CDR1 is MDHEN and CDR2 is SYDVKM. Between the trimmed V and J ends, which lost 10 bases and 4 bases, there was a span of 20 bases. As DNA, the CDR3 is TGTGCCACCTTCCCGGGATTCCCAACTTACGAGCAGTACTTC. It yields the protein CATFPGFPTYEQYF.

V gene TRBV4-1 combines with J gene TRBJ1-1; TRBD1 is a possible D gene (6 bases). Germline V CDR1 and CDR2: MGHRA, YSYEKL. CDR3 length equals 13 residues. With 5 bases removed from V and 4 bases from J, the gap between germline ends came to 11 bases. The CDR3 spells CASSTTGATEAFF. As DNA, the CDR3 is TGCGCCAGCAGCACTACGGGGGCCACTGAAGCTTTCTTT.

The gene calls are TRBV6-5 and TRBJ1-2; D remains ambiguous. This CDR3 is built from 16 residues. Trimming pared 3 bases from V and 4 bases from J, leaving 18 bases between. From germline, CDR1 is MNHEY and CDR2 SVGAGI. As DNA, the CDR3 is TGTGCCAGCAGTTATAGTCCCCATCCCGGGAGCTATGGCTACACCTTC. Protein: CASSYSPHPGSYGYTF.

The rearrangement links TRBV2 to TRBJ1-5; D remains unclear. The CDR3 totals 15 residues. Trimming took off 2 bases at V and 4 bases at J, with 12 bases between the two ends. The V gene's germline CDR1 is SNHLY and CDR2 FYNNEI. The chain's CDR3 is CASSEMGRHNQPQHF. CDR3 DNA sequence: TGTGCCAGCAGTGAAATGGGGAGGCATAATCAGCCCCAGCATTTT.